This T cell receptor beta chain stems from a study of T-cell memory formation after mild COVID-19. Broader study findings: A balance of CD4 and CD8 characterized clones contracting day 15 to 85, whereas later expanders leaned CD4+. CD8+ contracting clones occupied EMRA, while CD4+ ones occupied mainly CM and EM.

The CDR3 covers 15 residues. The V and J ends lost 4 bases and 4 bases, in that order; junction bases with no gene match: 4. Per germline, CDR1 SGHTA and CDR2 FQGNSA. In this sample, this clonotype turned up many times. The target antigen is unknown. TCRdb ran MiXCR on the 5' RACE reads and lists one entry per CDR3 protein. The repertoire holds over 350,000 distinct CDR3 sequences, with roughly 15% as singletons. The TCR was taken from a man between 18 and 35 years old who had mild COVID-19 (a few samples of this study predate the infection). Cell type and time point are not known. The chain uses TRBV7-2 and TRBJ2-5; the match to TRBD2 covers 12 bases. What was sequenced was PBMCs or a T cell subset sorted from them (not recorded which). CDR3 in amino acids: CASSSPLAGGETQYF. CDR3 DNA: TGTGCCAGCAGCTCGCCACTAGCGGGGGGAGAGACCCAGTACTTC.